This T cell receptor (beta chain) emerged from a study of multiple sclerosis patients with progressive multifocal leukoencephalopathy (dated by TCRdb to about 2019). For the wider study: Peripheral T and B cells were examined in MS patients who went on to develop PML (4 under natalizumab, 1 after alemtuzumab) as well as in treated patients who did not. Two natalizumab-treated patients who later developed PML were followed longitudinally from before therapy through 6 and 12 months to PML onset. The goal of the study was to detect any JC virus-specific or public T-cell expansions that arose at the time of PML onset. Broader findings and caveats from the paper: With only a small, descriptive cohort, it remained unclear whether the findings reflect JC virus infection or general immunocompromise. Analysis was limited to peripheral blood, even though cerebrospinal fluid or brain lymphocytes might be more informative for natalizumab-associated PML. In most PML patients, lower normalized Shannon entropy suggested less diverse TRB repertoires, while the natalizumab-treated controls had values close to 1. No common TRBV or TRBJ gene usage or preferential TRBV-TRBJ pairings were detected when PML developed. TRB clones with frequency above 0.5% were observed only in PML patients, but the clones expanded at PML onset were found to be already present before and during natalizumab therapy.

Amplification of TRB CDR3 regions from genomic DNA was performed at survey-level depth using the immunoSEQ two-step multiplex PCR. Synthetic inline TR CDR3 controls covering all V-J pairings were spiked into each PCR to estimate template counts and remove amplification bias. Reads went through processing to reduce amplification and sequencing bias, and quantification was done against synthetic TR CDR3 analogs. The original pipeline was this. Raw data were processed in ImmunoSEQ Analyzer, with out-of-frame sequences and CDR3s containing stop codons removed, and gene names were assigned according to IMGT nomenclature. Normalized Shannon entropy, defined as 1 minus Pielou's evenness, served as the summary measure of repertoire diversity. Only TRB sequences sharing the V gene, the J gene and the CDR3 were counted as identical. Public PML clonotypes were CDR3s shared by two or more PML-onset samples but absent earlier, in controls, and in public databases. Positional CDR3 amino acid composition was analyzed in Skylign with the observed count method. This is the immuneACCESS table as TCRdb keeps it, with only in-frame sequences that have V and J called. A part of the clones is gone; compared with another copy, unresolved V genes explain less than half, and the rest is unexplained. D and trimming come from the DNA, and the V and J calls and clone size come from that table. This sample has under 30,000 clones in its table, and 90% of those were observed once. The biggest ten clones account for approximately 1.2% of the sample.

As to this clone: The clone's antigen remains unknown. No per-base quality is available; no much larger clone lies one base away.

The time point tag for this specimen amounts to: 12 to 13 months of natalizumab therapy. This sample's treatment or condition label indicates: on natalizumab therapy at sampling. The controls were five or six MS patients treated with natalizumab who did not develop PML and who were sampled longitudinally. Every listed patient had earlier received interferon beta, and every PML patient was female. At 6 and 12 months of natalizumab therapy, T1 and T2 blood samples were collected, respectively. Ficoll-Hypaque density gradient centrifugation was used to isolate peripheral blood mononuclear cells. The TCR was taken from a human donor with multiple sclerosis. Sequencing was performed on PBMCs, taken from a patient treated with natalizumab.

The sequenced DNA: TGCGCCAGCAGCCTAGATTACAGTGGGAACTATGGCTACACCTTC. This gives the protein CASSLDYSGNYGYTF. The chain uses TRBV4-3 and TRBJ1-2, with the D gene call left open. Between the V and J ends, shortened by 4 bases and 2 bases respectively, the junction contains 14 bases. From the cysteine through the phenylalanine, the CDR3 covers 15 amino acids. Only the CDR3 DNA is retained, 45 bases long and in frame from the first base. The germline V gene encodes CDR1 LGHNA and CDR2 YSLEER.